Below, 18 T cell receptor beta chains from the same sample are listed, as sequenced in a study of blood T cells in healthy people across ages. Through a sample-barcoded 5' primer and a J-beta primer mix, a second PCR was run for roughly 6 to 11 cycles. TCRdb analysed the 5' RACE reads with MiXCR anew, one entry per CDR3 protein. The sample includes about 1.1 million distinct CDR3 sequences, 30% to 40% of them seen just once. The sample comprised blood. The receptors were sampled from a man younger than 30 in good health.

V gene TRBV2 combines with J gene TRBJ2-3, with 11 bases aligning to TRBD1. Germline assignment: CDR1 SNHLY and CDR2 FYNNEI. This CDR3 is 17 amino acids long. V lost 2 bases and J lost 5; bases outside the gene matches: 9. CDR3 amino acids: CASSERDRGVSLDTQYF. CDR3 bases: TGTGCCAGCAGTGAACGGGACAGGGGGGTTTCACTAGATACGCAGTATTTT.

The chain joins TRBV13 to TRBJ2-3; possible D gene TRBD1, 5 bases. The CDR3 runs 13 residues. Germline V gene data show CDR1 as PRHDT and CDR2 as FYEKMQ (reference sequence). V was trimmed by 8 bases and J by 5 bases, leaving 14 bases between them. CDR3 in amino acids: CASGETARDTQYF. Here the CDR3 DNA reads TGTGCCAGCGGTGAGACAGCGAGAGATACGCAGTATTTT.

This clonotype was counted between two and nine times. The chain joins TRBV20-1 to TRBJ2-5, with unresolved D. TRBJ2-7 explains the end of the DNA better; the J call may be wrong. The germline V gene has CDR1 DFQATT and CDR2 SNEGSKA (reference sequence). The CDR3 is 11 amino acids. The CDR3 region has the DNA TGCAGTGCTAGCAGAGCTTACGAGCAGTACTTC. It codes for CSASRAYEQYF.

This chain joins TRBV7-9 and TRBJ1-1, with D unresolved. The CDR3 loop spans 15 amino acids. The germline V and J ends were trimmed by 1 base and 0 bases, with 9 bases remaining between them. Germline lookup yields CDR1 SEHNR and CDR2 FQNEAQ (reference sequence). DNA for the CDR3: TGTGCCAGCAGCTTAGGTAGTCAGTTGAACACTGAAGCTTTCTTT. Its protein is CASSLGSQLNTEAFF.

The chain recombines TRBV28 with TRBJ1-2, with D perhaps matching TRBD1 (5 bases). CDR3 length equals 15 residues. The germline CDR1 and CDR2 sequences are MDHEN and SYDVKM. Trimming shortened V by 3 bases and J by 1 base, and 12 bases separated the two germline ends. CDR3 in DNA: TGTGCCAGCAGTTTGTACAGGCGTTTTAACTATGGCTACACCTTC. Protein sequence: CASSLYRRFNYGYTF.

The rearrangement links TRBV21-1 to TRBJ1-1. TRBV21-1 is a pseudogene segment. The CDR3 totals 15 residues. The CDR3 DNA sequence: TGTGCCAGCAGCTCCCCCCGCGTAGGGAGGACTGAAGCTTTCTTT. This translates into CASSSPRVGRTEAFF.

The sample holds a few counts of this clonotype. The chain recombines TRBV3-1 with TRBJ1-5; D is possibly TRBD1 (6 bases). CDR1 and CDR2 (germline): LGHDT, YNNKEL (reference sequence). This CDR3 has 17 residues. V lost 3 bases, J lost 1 base, and 16 bases lay in between. The chain's CDR3 is CASSQFRGDGSNQPQHF. The CDR3, as DNA: TGTGCCAGCAGCCAGTTCAGGGGTGATGGGAGCAATCAGCCCCAGCATTTT.

This clonotype was detected only once. The rearrangement uses TRBV10-3 and TRBJ1-1; no clear D gene. The CDR3 spans 15 residues. Germline V gene lookup returns CDR1 ENHRY and CDR2 SYGVKD. V gave up 11 bases and J gave up 0 bases, with 19 bases separating them. CDR3 in DNA: TGTGCCGTGTCAGTAGCCGAACAGATGAACACTGAAGCTTTCTTT. Translated: CAVSVAEQMNTEAFF.

CDR3 DNA sequence: TGTGCCAGCAGTGAAGCGGGAGTTGGGACAGGGATGGATGGCTACACCTTC. Its translation is CASSEAGVGTGMDGYTF. This chain uses TRBV2 with TRBJ1-2, with 9 positions matching TRBD1. The CDR3 is made up of 17 amino acids. The germline gives CDR1 SNHLY, CDR2 FYNNEI. The V gene end was trimmed by 0 bases and the J gene end by 6 bases; junction bases not matched to a gene: 11.

The V gene is TRBV20-1, the J gene TRBJ2-1; perhaps D is TRBD1 or TRBD2 (5 bases each). The V and J ends lost 7 bases and 2 bases respectively, with 15 bases between them. Per the germline V gene, CDR1 is DFQATT and CDR2 is SNEGSKA (reference sequence). The CDR3 runs to 14 residues. The CDR3 region has the DNA TGCAGTGTAAGGACCGGGGACGCCTACAATGAGCAGTTCTTC. Amino acids: CSVRTGDAYNEQFF.

The rearrangement joins TRBV9 to TRBJ2-3; TRBD1 aligns across 10 bases. This CDR3 region has 16 residues. With 1 base clipped from V and 6 bases from J, the junction kept 8 bases outside the gene matches. The germline V gene encodes CDR1 SGDLS and CDR2 YYNGEE. CDR3 sequence (DNA): TGTGCCAGCAGCGTATCGGGACAGGGGATCTCGGATACGCAGTATTTT. Translated: CASSVSGQGISDTQYF.

The gene calls are TRBV20-1 and TRBJ1-1; D ambiguous. Trimming left V 5 bases short and J 1 base short, with 5 bases between. Germline CDR1 is DFQATT and CDR2 is SNEGSKA (reference sequence). The CDR3 is made up of 11 amino acids. CDR3 in DNA: TGCAGTGCTTGGGGGAACACTGAAGCTTTCTTT. This encodes CSAWGNTEAFF.

This CDR3 is CASSPDCEAFF. The CDR3 DNA sequence: TGTGCCAGCAGCCCCGATTGTGAAGCTTTCTTT. V is TRBV12-3 or TRBV12-4 and J is TRBJ1-1; no clear D gene. The CDR3 is made up of 11 amino acids. Trimming pared 6 bases from V and 7 bases from J, leaving 9 bases between.

A few counts support this clonotype. This rearrangement joins TRBV14 to TRBJ1-4; unclear D gene. The CDR3 length is 15 residues. Trimming stripped 1 base from V and 3 bases from J, with 9 bases between. The germline CDR1 and CDR2 sequences are SGHDN and FVKESK. The CDR3 DNA sequence: TGTGCCAGCAGCCAAGGAGGGATGGCTAATGAAAAACTGTTTTTT. Translated: CASSQGGMANEKLFF.

The J gene is TRBJ2-2, the V gene TRBV3-1; D gene ambiguous. Trimming left V 0 bases short and J 6 bases short, with 8 bases between. Germline V gene sequence: CDR1 LGHDT, CDR2 YNNKEL (reference sequence). This CDR3 has 14 residues. The CDR3 is CASSQEQSPGELFF. CDR3 coding DNA: TGTGCCAGCAGCCAAGAACAATCGCCCGGGGAGCTGTTTTTT.

This chain uses TRBV12-3 or TRBV12-4 with TRBJ2-1; D not certain. The CDR3 consists of 11 residues. Trimming took off 2 bases at V and 15 bases at J, with 11 bases between the two ends. The CDR3 region is CASSLNALRFF. The DNA for the CDR3 is TGTGCCAGCAGTTTAAATGCCCTGCGGTTCTTC.

This clonotype was found many times. The chain has TRBV7-2 and TRBJ1-1, with D tentatively TRBD1 (5 bases). The V and J ends lost 2 bases and 1 base respectively, with 11 bases between them. The germline V gene encodes CDR1 SGHTA and CDR2 FQGNSA. This CDR3 has 15 amino acids. The CDR3 protein is CASSLSWTQNTEAFF. The DNA of the CDR3 is TGTGCCAGCAGCTTATCTTGGACACAGAACACTGAAGCTTTCTTT.

The rearrangement uses TRBV7-2 and TRBJ2-5; 9 bases fit TRBD2. The V gene end was trimmed by 2 bases and the J gene end by 5 bases; junction bases not matched to a gene: 9. Germline-derived CDR1 and CDR2 are SGHTA and FQGNSA. This CDR3 has 16 amino acids. The CDR3 reads CASSLNPSGVSETQYF. The CDR3 coding sequence is TGTGCCAGCAGCTTAAATCCTAGCGGGGTGAGCGAGACCCAGTACTTC. Drawing the rest from reference TRBV7-2 and TRBJ2-5, the complete variable domain is GAGVSQSPSNKVTEKGKDVELRCDPISGHTALYWYRQSLGQGLEFLIYFQGNSAPDKSGLPSDRFSAERTGGSVSTLTIQRTQQEDSAVYLCASSLNPSGVSETQYFGPGTRLLVL.